This TCR beta chain was found in a study of blood T cell repertoires in COVID-19. Study at large: The United States, Italy and Spain supplied acute and convalescent COVID-19 samples.

The method was immunoSEQ multiplex PCR; TCRdb's version includes in-frame clones alone and lacks a portion of them. The repertoire holds about 240,000 clones, with 65% to 85% as singletons. The trim removed 8 bases at V and 3 bases at J, leaving 9 bases unmatched. The CDR3 contains 16 residues. Germline V gives CDR1 ENHRY, CDR2 SYGVKD. The sequenced material came from peripheral blood. The TCR sequence derives from a human donor in a cohort sampled during active COVID-19. The chain links TRBV10-3 to TRBJ2-2; 10 nucleotides agree with TRBD2. CDR3 amino acids: CAIGQAGGRDTGELFF. The CDR3 bases are TGTGCCATCGGTCAAGCGGGGGGGCGTGACACCGGGGAGCTGTTTTTT.